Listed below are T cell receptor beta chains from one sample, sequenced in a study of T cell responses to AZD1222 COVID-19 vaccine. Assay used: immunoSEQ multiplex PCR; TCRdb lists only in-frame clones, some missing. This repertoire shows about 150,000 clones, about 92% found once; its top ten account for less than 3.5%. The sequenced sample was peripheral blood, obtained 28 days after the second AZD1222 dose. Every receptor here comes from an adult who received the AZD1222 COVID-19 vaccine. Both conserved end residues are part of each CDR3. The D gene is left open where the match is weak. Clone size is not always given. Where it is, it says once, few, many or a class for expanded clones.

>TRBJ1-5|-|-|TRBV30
CAWSGRSNQPQHF
TGTGCCTGGAGTGGCCGGTCCAATCAGCCCCAGCATTTT
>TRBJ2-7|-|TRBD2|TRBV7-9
CASSSRGVHEQYF
TGTGCCAGCAGCTCCCGGGGGGTCCACGAGCAGTACTTC
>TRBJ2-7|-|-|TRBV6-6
CASRSGTSSYEQYF
TGTGCCAGCAGATCCGGGACGAGCTCCTACGAGCAGTACTTC
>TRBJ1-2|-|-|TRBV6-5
CASSSRVEGYTF
TGTGCCAGCAGTTCTCGGGTGGAGGGCTACACCTTC
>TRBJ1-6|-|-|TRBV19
CASSGGESPLHF
TGTGCCAGTAGTGGTGGAGAGTCACCCCTCCACTTT
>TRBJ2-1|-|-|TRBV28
CASTRDYNEQFF
TGTGCCAGCACCCGGGACTACAATGAGCAGTTCTTC
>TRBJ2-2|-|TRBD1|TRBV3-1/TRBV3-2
CASSPGQGTGELFF
TGTGCCAGCAGCCCGGGACAGGGGACCGGGGAGCTGTTTTTT
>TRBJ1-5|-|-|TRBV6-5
CASSYSWAAGQPQHF
TGTGCCAGCAGTTACTCGTGGGCTGCCGGGCAGCCCCAGCATTTT
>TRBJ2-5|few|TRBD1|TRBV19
CASSSRQGVQETQYF
TGTGCCAGTAGTTCCCGACAGGGGGTCCAAGAGACCCAGTACTTC
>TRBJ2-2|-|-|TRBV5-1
CASSWDDPTGELFF
TGCGCCAGCAGCTGGGATGATCCAACCGGGGAGCTGTTTTTT
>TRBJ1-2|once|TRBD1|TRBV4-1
CASSQGGTGGYGYTF
TGCGCCAGCAGCCAAGGGGGGACAGGAGGCTATGGCTACACCTTC
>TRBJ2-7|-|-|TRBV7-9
CASRSPGYEQYF
TGTGCCAGCAGATCCCCAGGGTACGAGCAGTACTTC
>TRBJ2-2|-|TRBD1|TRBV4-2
CASSQDIRTGGNTGELFF
TGTGCCAGCAGCCAAGACATTAGGACAGGGGGGAACACCGGGGAGCTGTTTTTT
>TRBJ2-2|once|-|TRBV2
CASKDAGGETGELFF
TGTGCCAGCAAGGACGCAGGGGGGGAGACCGGGGAGCTGTTTTTT
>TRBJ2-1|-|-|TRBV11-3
CASSLAGYYNEQFF
TGTGCCAGCAGCTTAGCAGGGTATTACAATGAGCAGTTCTTC
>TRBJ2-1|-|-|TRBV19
CASSYRGGGTDNEQFF
TGTGCCAGTAGTTACCGGGGAGGGGGGACCGACAATGAGCAGTTCTTC
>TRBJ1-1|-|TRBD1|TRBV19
CASSTDRGLHGTEAFF
TGTGCCAGTAGTACAGACAGGGGGCTCCATGGCACTGAAGCTTTCTTT
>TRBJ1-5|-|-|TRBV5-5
CASSLQGFSNQPQHF
TGTGCCAGCAGTTTACAAGGATTTAGCAATCAGCCCCAGCATTTT
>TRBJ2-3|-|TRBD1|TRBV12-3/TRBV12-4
CASSGQGWDTQYF
TGTGCCAGCAGTGGACAGGGATGGGATACGCAGTATTTT
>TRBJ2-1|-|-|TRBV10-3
CAISGDPNEQFF
TGTGCCATCAGCGGGGACCCCAATGAGCAGTTCTTC
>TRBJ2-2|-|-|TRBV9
CASSVSGGNTGELFF
TGTGCCAGCAGCGTTAGCGGAGGAAACACCGGGGAGCTGTTTTTT
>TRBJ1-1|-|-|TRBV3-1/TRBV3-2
CASSRTAGAEAFF
TGTGCCAGCAGCCGCACGGCGGGGGCTGAAGCTTTCTTT
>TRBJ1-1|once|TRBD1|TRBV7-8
CASSGQGLNTEAFF
TGTGCCAGCAGCGGACAGGGGCTGAACACTGAAGCTTTCTTT
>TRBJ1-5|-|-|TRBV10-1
CASSAWGQPQHF
TGCGCCAGCAGTGCATGGGGTCAGCCCCAGCATTTT
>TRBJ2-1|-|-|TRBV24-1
CATSAAGWSYNEQFF
TGTGCCACCAGTGCAGCAGGGTGGTCCTACAATGAGCAGTTCTTC
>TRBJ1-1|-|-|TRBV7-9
CASSLVRRDTEAFF
TGTGCCAGCAGCTTAGTACGTCGGGACACTGAAGCTTTCTTT
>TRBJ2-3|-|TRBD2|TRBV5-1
CASSLEPSGNTDTQYF
TGCGCCAGCAGCTTGGAACCTAGCGGGAACACAGATACGCAGTATTTT
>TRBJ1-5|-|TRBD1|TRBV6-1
CASSGPQGVGNQPQHF
TGTGCCAGCAGTGGCCCTCAGGGGGTTGGCAATCAGCCCCAGCATTTT
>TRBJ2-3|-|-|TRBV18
CASSPPLGATDTQYF
TGTGCCAGCTCACCCCCTCTGGGGGCCACAGATACGCAGTATTTT
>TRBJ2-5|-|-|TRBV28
CASSPPQETQYF
TGTGCCAGCAGTCCCCCCCAAGAGACCCAGTACTTC
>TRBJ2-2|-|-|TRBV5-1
CASSFRPNTGELFF
TGCGCCAGCAGCTTCCGCCCAAACACCGGGGAGCTGTTTTTT